One and the same sample provided the 9 T cell receptor beta chains below, sequenced in a study of T-cell reconstitution after alpha-beta-depleted transplantation in children. This sample's TCRbeta library carried unique molecular identifier barcodes. TCRdb re-analysed the PCR reads in MiXCR, keeping a single row per CDR3 protein. In the table there are approximately 250,000 distinct CDR3 sequences, more than 7.5% of which are singletons. The sequencing used PBMCs from the stem cell graft donor, collected from the stem cell graft. The receptors stem from a human donor who donated a stem cell graft to a child with SCID.

As concerns this clonotype: This may arise from a read error, as a much more abundant clone is one base away. Here the CDR3 omits its conserved ending phenylalanine or tryptophan, so a read error is the likely source. The V and J genes are TRBV5-1 and TRBJ2-1; D gene unclear. The CDR3 is 16 amino acids. V gave up 4 bases and J gave up 8 bases, with 22 bases separating them. CDR1 is SGHRS, CDR2 YFSETQ, per germline. The CDR3 coding sequence is TGCGCCAGCAGCGATCCCGCCGCCGGCCCTGCCCATGAGCAGTTCTCC. This codes for CASSDPAAGPAHEQFS.

This clonotype was observed many times. The chain has TRBV5-1 and TRBJ2-1; possibly TRBD2 for D (6 bases). The V end was cut by 5 bases, the J end by 0 bases, with 15 bases between. This CDR3 comprises 16 residues. From germline, CDR1 is SGHRS and CDR2 YFSETQ. The CDR3 DNA reads as TGCGCCAGCAGAAATCCTAGCGCGAGCTCCTACAATGAGCAGTTCTTC. Amino acids: CASRNPSASSYNEQFF.

This clonotype showed up many times. The V gene is TRBV12-3 or TRBV12-4, the J gene TRBJ1-1; D unresolved. Trimming pared 5 bases from V and 1 base from J, leaving 8 bases between. The CDR3 is 13 amino acids. The CDR3 loop is CASSRRQNTEAFF. For the CDR3, the DNA is TGTGCCAGCAGTCGCCGACAGAACACTGAAGCTTTCTTT.

The table lists this clonotype with many counts. The V call is TRBV6-5, the J call TRBJ1-6; D not certain. Trimming cost V 0 bases and J 7 bases, with 7 bases left between them. The CDR3 contains 14 residues. CDR1 and CDR2 (germline): MNHEY, SVGAGI. The CDR3 reads CASSYSAGNSPLHF. Written as DNA, the CDR3 is TGTGCCAGCAGTTACTCAGCGGGCAATTCACCCCTCCACTTT.

The gene calls are TRBV4-1 and TRBJ2-7; TRBD1 matches at 7 bases. V trimming: 4 bases; J trimming: 5 bases; junction bases outside the gene matches: 11. Germline CDR1 is MGHRA and CDR2 is YSYEKL. CDR3 length: 15 amino acids. The CDR3 is CASSLIGTVADEQYF. The CDR3, as DNA: TGCGCCAGCAGCCTGATCGGGACAGTTGCCGACGAGCAGTACTTC.

This clonotype was picked up many times. The chain recombines TRBV12-3 or TRBV12-4 with TRBJ1-2; no definite D call. CDR3 length: 13 residues. The V and J ends lost 7 bases and 4 bases respectively, with 13 bases between them. This chain's CDR3 is CASTRFALYGYTF. CDR3 sequence (DNA): TGTGCCAGCACCCGTTTTGCGCTCTATGGCTACACCTTC.

This clonotype was counted many times. The chain links TRBV10-3 to TRBJ2-1; D is unresolved. Per germline, CDR1 ENHRY and CDR2 SYGVKD. V was cut by 3 bases and J by 7 bases, with 10 bases left in between. This CDR3 comprises 13 residues. DNA for the CDR3: TGTGCCATCAGTGACTCCCCCGCGAATGAGCAGTTCTTC. This translates into CAISDSPANEQFF.

This chain connects TRBV29-1 to TRBJ2-2; TRBD2 is a possible D gene (5 bases). CDR3 length: 14 amino acids. In germline, CDR1 is SQVTM, CDR2 ANQGSEA. V was cut by 6 bases and J by 5 bases, with 16 bases left in between. CDR3 coding DNA: TGCAGCGTCGAGGGCCAGATTGGTACCGGGGAGCTGTTTTTT. This codes for CSVEGQIGTGELFF.

This clonotype was observed at least ten times. The chain joins TRBV5-1 to TRBJ1-4, with a tentative D call TRBD1 (6 bases). V was cut by 1 base and J by 5 bases, with 27 bases left in between. CDR3 size: 20 residues. Germline loops: CDR1 SGHRS, CDR2 YFSETQ. For the CDR3, the DNA is TGCGCCAGCAGCTTGAGCCGCGGACCTCAGGGGCGGGGGAACAATGAAAAACTGTTTTTT. Its protein is CASSLSRGPQGRGNNEKLFF.